This section outlines one TCR beta chain sequence together with its context. Its antigen remains unknown. The sample comes from a study of T cell responses to AZD1222 COVID-19 vaccine. Findings and limits, study-wide: All repertoire sampling was performed exclusively after the peak T cell response. In the spike-specific TCR repertoire, nearly half reportedly target unmutated variant regions.

Second doses at about 4 or about 12 weeks were pooled. Sequencing used immunoSEQ multiplex PCR; TCRdb keeps in-frame clones, though not all of them. There are 18,000 or so clones in the sample; under 90% occur only once, and roughly 9.4% lies in the top ten. This CDR3 is built from 14 residues. CDR1 SGHTS and CDR2 YDEGEE come from the germline V gene. The germline V and J ends were trimmed by 0 bases and 6 bases, with 10 bases remaining between them. The clonotype comes from an adult who received the AZD1222 COVID-19 vaccine. V gene TRBV5-8 combines with J gene TRBJ1-5; possibly TRBD1 for D (5 bases). The sequences come from peripheral blood, collected 28 days after the second AZD1222 dose. Here the CDR3 reads CASSLDLGGQPQHF. CDR3 DNA: TGTGCCAGCAGCTTGGATCTGGGGGGTCAGCCCCAGCATTTT. Complete variable domain (other parts from reference TRBV5-8 and TRBJ1-5): EAGVTQSPTHLIKTRGQQATLRCSPISGHTSVYWYQQALGLGLQFLLWYDEGEERNRGNFPPRFSGRQFPNYSSELNVNALELEDSALYLCASSLDLGGQPQHFGDGTRLSIL.